This entry features one TCR beta chain sequence. The target antigen is unknown. The data are from a study of human T cells and chemical hapten exposure. Findings of the study overall: Relative to control repertoires, expanded TCRs gave rise to significantly more large CDR3 similarity clusters. There was a positive correlation between PT1 expanded TCR counts and patch test score. Donors were affected by alopecia, so their immune reaction might vary from that of healthy individuals.

The time point is: patch test 1, 2 weeks after DPC sensitization. The sample's treatment: therapeutic diphenylcyclopropenone sensitization with weekly scalp DPC. This CDR3 is built from 15 residues. Germline V gives CDR1 LGHDT, CDR2 YNNKEL (reference sequence). V lost 4 bases to trimming and J lost 6 bases; unmatched junction nucleotides: 7. The study's library attached unique molecular identifiers to single cDNA molecules. TCRdb re-analysed the RACE reads in MiXCR, keeping a single row per CDR3 protein. The data show under 450,000 distinct CDR3 sequences, approximately 5.1% seen once. The sequencing used whole blood, collected in connection with sensitization to the hapten diphenylcyclopropenone (DPC). The TCR sequence derives from a woman aged 50 to 60 with alopecia areata. Some clones in this sample may be carry-over from other donors' samples. The chain uses TRBV3-1 and TRBJ1-1; 11 bases agree with TRBD1. CDR3 sequence: CASSPGQGAPSEAFF. CDR3 bases: TGTGCCAGCAGCCCCGGACAGGGGGCCCCATCTGAAGCTTTCTTT.